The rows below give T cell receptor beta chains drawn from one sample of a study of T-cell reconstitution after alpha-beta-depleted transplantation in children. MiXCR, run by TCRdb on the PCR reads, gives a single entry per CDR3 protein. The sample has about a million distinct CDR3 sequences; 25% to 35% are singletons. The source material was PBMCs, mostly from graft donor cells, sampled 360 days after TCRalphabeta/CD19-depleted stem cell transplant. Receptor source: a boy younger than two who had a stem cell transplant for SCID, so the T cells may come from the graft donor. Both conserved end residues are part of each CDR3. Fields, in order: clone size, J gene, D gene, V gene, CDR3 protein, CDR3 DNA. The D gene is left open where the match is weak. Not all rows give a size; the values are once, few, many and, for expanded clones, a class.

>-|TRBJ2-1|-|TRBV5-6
CASSWTWGNEQFF
TGTGCCAGCAGCTGGACGTGGGGCAATGAGCAGTTCTTC
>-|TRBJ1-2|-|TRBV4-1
CASSREGTRSNYGYTF
TGCGCCAGCAGCCGAGAAGGGACACGCTCTAACTATGGCTACACCTTC
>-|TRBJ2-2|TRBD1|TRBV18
CASRRDRVRTGELFF
TGTGCCAGCCGCCGGGACAGAGTCCGCACCGGGGAGCTGTTTTTT
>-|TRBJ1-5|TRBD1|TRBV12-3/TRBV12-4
CASSLEVTGGSQPQHF
TGTGCCAGCAGTTTAGAGGTGACAGGGGGCAGTCAGCCCCAGCATTTT
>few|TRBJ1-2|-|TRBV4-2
CASSQVAENYGYTF
TGTGCCAGCAGCCAAGTGGCGGAAAACTATGGCTACACCTTC
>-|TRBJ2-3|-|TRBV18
CASSPVGWGPTLRTDTQYF
TGTGCCAGCTCACCGGTTGGATGGGGACCGACTCTGCGCACAGATACGCAGTATTTT
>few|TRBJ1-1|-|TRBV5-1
CASSAFGVNTEAFF
TGCGCCAGCAGCGCCTTCGGAGTGAACACTGAAGCTTTCTTT
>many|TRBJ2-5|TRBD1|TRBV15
CATSRRDSTMETQYF
TGTGCCACCAGCAGACGGGACAGTACGATGGAGACCCAGTACTTC
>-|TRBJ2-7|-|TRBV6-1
CASRRDRSSYEQYF
TGTGCCAGCAGACGAGACAGATCTTCCTACGAGCAGTACTTC
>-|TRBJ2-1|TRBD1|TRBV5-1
CASSLLSGGRYNEQFF
TGCGCCAGCAGCTTGCTGTCAGGGGGCAGGTACAATGAGCAGTTCTTC
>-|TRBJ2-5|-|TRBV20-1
CSASRGGTQETQYF
TGCAGTGCTAGTAGGGGGGGGACCCAAGAGACCCAGTACTTC
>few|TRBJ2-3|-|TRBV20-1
CSAGRTDEGQYF
TGCAGTGCTGGGAGGACGGACGAGGGACAGTATTTT
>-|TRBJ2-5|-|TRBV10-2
CASSESGWAETQYF
TGCGCCAGCAGTGAGTCCGGGTGGGCAGAGACCCAGTACTTC
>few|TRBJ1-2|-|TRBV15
CATSRDRGSYGYTF
TGTGCCACCAGCAGAGACAGGGGCAGCTATGGCTACACCTTC
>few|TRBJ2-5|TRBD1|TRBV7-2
CASRIGGFKGTQYF
TGTGCCAGCAGAATAGGGGGCTTCAAGGGGACCCAGTACTTC
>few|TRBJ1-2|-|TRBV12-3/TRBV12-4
CASSFKSGGAGGYTF
TGTGCCAGCAGTTTTAAGAGTGGGGGCGCGGGTGGCTACACCTTC
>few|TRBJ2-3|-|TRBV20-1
CSAPVFSTDTQYF
TGCAGTGCTCCCGTTTTCTCCACAGATACGCAGTATTTT
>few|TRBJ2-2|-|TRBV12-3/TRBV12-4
CASTPRPNTGELFF
TGTGCCAGCACCCCTCGACCGAACACCGGGGAGCTGTTTTTT
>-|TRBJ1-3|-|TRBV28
CASSLPLVNSGNTIYF
TGTGCCAGCAGTCTCCCATTGGTCAACTCTGGAAACACCATATATTTT
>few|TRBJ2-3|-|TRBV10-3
CAIATSDTQYF
TGTGCCATCGCCACCTCAGATACGCAGTATTTT
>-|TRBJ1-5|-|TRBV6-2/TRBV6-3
CASRLNVGQPQHF
TGTGCCAGCAGGCTGAACGTGGGACAGCCCCAGCATTTT
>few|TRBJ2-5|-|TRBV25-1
CASSDLRGATQYF
TGTGCCAGCAGTGATCTAAGGGGCGCAACCCAGTACTTC
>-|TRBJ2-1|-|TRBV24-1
CATSDPGTHNEQFF
TGTGCCACCAGTGATCCCGGGACTCACAATGAGCAGTTCTTC
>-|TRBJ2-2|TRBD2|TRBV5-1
CASSLVVGLADGELFF
TGCGCCAGCAGCTTGGTTGTGGGACTAGCTGACGGGGAGCTGTTTTTT
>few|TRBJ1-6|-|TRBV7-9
CASSPGWNNSPLHF
TGTGCCAGCAGCCCAGGGTGGAATAATTCACCCCTCCACTTT
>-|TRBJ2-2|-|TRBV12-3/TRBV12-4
CASSLDPVGTGELFF
TGTGCCAGCAGTTTAGATCCGGTCGGCACCGGGGAGCTGTTTTTT
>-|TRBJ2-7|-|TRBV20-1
CSALEAYEQYF
TGCAGTGCTCTGGAGGCCTACGAGCAGTACTTC
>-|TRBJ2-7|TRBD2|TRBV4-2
CASSHGGAGKKYEQYF
TGTGCCAGCAGCCACGGGGGGGCTGGGAAGAAGTACGAGCAGTACTTC
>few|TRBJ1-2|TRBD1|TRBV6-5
CASGPGTGNYTF
TGTGCCAGCGGGCCGGGGACAGGGAACTACACCTTC
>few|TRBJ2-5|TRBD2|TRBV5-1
CASSLDRGGLQETQYF
TGCGCCAGCAGCTTGGATCGGGGGGGACTGCAAGAGACCCAGTACTTC
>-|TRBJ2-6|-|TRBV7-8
CASTLANGANVLTF
TGTGCCAGTACCCTAGCGAACGGGGCCAACGTCCTGACTTTC
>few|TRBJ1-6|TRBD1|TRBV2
CASSRTGSSPLHF
TGTGCCAGCAGTCGGACAGGGAGTTCACCCCTCCACTTT
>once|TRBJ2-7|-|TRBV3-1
CASRDAWGYEQYF
TGTGCCAGCCGGGACGCCTGGGGGTACGAGCAGTACTTC
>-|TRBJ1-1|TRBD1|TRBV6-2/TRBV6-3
CASRNLQGTEAFF
TGTGCCAGCAGAAACTTACAGGGGACTGAAGCTTTCTTT